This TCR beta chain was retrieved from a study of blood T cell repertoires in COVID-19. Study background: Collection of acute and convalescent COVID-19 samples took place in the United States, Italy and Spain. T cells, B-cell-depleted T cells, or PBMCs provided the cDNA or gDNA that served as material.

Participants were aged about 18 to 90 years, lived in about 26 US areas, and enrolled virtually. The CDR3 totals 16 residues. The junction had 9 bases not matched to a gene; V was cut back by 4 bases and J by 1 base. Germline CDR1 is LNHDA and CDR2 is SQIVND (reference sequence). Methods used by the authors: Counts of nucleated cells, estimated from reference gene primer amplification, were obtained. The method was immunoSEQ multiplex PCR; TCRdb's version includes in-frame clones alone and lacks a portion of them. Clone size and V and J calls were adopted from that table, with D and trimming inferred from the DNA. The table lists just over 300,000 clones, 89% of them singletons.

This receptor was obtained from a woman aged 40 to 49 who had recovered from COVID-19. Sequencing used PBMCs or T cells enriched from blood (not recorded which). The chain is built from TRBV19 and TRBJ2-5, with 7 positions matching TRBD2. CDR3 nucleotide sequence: TGTGCCAGTAGTACCACAAGCGGGGAGCCCCAAGAGACCCAGTACTTC. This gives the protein CASSTTSGEPQETQYF.